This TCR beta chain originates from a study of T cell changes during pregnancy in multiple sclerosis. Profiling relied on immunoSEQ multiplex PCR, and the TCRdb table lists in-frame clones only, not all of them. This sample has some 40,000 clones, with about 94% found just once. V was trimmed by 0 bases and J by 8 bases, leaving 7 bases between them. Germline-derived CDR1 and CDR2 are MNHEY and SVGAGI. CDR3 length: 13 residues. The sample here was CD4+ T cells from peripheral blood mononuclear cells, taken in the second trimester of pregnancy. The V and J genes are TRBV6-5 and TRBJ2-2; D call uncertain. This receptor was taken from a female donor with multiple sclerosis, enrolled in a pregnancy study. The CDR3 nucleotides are TGTGCCAGCAGTTACTCGCGAACGGGGGAGCTGTTTTTT. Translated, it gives CASSYSRTGELFF.